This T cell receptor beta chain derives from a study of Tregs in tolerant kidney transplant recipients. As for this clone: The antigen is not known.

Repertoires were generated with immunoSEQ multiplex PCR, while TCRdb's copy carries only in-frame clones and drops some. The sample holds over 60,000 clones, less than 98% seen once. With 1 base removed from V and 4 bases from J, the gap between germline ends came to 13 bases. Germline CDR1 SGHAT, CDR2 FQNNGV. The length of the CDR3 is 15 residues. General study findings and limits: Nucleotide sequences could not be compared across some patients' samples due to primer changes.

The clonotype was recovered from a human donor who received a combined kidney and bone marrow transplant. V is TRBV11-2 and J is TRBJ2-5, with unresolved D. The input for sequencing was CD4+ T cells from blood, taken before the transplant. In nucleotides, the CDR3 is TGTGCCAGCAGCTTAGTAGGAGAGCCGGGAGAGACCCAGTACTTC. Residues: CASSLVGEPGETQYF.